This T cell receptor (beta chain) was recovered during a study of blood T cell repertoires in COVID-19. Study background: Before being deemed recovered, Cohort 3 donors had two negative PCRs, clearance, or symptom resolution.

Clones were sequenced by immunoSEQ multiplex PCR, and TCRdb holds only the in-frame ones, with some missing. The table includes under 150,000 clones, over 75% detected once. As regards this clone: This same CDR3 is encoded by further DNA sequences in the sample.

Losses at the gene ends were 7 bases for V and 2 bases for J; bases not matched to a gene: 5. Germline values: CDR1 SQVTM, CDR2 ANQGSEA. The CDR3 consists of 12 residues. Individuals drawn from approximately 26 US areas were roughly 18 to 95 years old. The sequenced sample was PBMCs or T cells enriched from blood (not recorded which). V and J are TRBV29-1 and TRBJ2-7; 7 bases are a match to TRBD1. This TCR was recovered from a middle-aged man in a cohort exposed to, infected with or recovered from COVID-19 (not recorded which). CDR3 sequence: CSARTGPYEQYF. The CDR3 DNA is TGCAGCGCACGGACAGGACCCTACGAGCAGTACTTC.